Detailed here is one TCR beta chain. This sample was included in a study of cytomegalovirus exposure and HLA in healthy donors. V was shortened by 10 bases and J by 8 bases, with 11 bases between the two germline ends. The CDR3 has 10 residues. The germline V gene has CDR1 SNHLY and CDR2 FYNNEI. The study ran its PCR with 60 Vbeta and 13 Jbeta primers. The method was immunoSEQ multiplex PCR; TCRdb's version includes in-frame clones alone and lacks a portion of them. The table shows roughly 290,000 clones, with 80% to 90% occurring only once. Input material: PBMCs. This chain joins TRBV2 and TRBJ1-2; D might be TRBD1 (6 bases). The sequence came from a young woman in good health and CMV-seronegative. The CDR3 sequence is CATTGQGYTF. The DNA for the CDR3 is TGTGCCACCACAGGGCAAGGCTACACCTTC.